Each of the 12 T cell receptor beta chains below was sequenced from the same sample in a study. From the reads, TCRdb called clonotypes with MiXCR, one entry per CDR3 protein. The repertoire consists of about 3,500 distinct CDR3 sequences, with over 7.5% occurring once and the leading ten covering less than 7.5%. The specimen was CD4+ T cells from synovial fluid. Every receptor here comes from a human donor with rheumatoid arthritis.

This clonotype was counted at least ten times. V and J are TRBV2 and TRBJ2-5; 8 positions agree with TRBD1. Germline lookup yields CDR1 SNHLY and CDR2 FYNNEI. J gave up 4 bases and V 7 bases, and 8 bases lay outside the gene matches. The CDR3 has 14 amino acids. The CDR3 loop is CASTMTGARETQYF. CDR3 DNA sequence: TGTGCCAGCACCATGACAGGGGCTCGAGAGACCCAGTACTTC.

This clonotype is medium-sized (0.01 to 0.1%). A much bigger clone sits one base away, suggesting this may be a read error. This sequence joins TRBV20-1 and TRBJ2-1; 9 bases agree with TRBD2. Looked up from germline, CDR1 is DFQATT and CDR2 is SNEGSKA (reference sequence). The CDR3 sequence is 15 residues long. The CDR3 DNA reads TGCACTGCCAAAGTCCCGGGACTAGCTATTAATGAGCAGTTCTTC. Translated, it gives CTAKVPGLAINEQFF.

This clonotype was counted many times. The rearrangement links TRBV20-1 to TRBJ1-4; possibly TRBD1 for D (5 bases). V gave up 5 bases and J gave up 4 bases, with 14 bases separating them. This CDR3 has 14 amino acids. Germline V lookup: CDR1 DFQATT, CDR2 SNEGSKA (reference sequence). Written as DNA, the CDR3 is TGCAGTGCTCGTACGGGACGGGATAATGAAAAACTGTTTTTT. It codes for CSARTGRDNEKLFF.

By its share, this clonotype is medium-sized (0.01 to 0.1%). The CDR3 protein is CASSQDGGGTYEQYF. The CDR3, as DNA: TGCGCCAGCAGCCAAGATGGAGGAGGGACCTACGAGCAGTACTTC. The V call is TRBV4-1, the J call TRBJ2-7; D is possibly TRBD2 (6 bases). The CDR3 contains 15 residues. Trimming took off 0 bases at V and 2 bases at J, with 11 bases between the two ends. Germline loops: CDR1 MGHRA, CDR2 YSYEKL.

Concerning this clonotype: This sequence may be a read error, since a much larger clone differs from it by one base. The gene calls are TRBV7-3 and TRBJ2-3, with unresolved D. V lost 4 bases, J lost 0 bases, and 8 bases lay in between. The CDR3 runs to 14 residues. Germline loops: CDR1 SGHTA, CDR2 FQGTGA. CDR3 sequence (DNA): TGTGCCAGCAGCTCAAGTCCTAGCACAGATACGCAGTATTTT. Protein product: CASSSSPSTDTQYF.

Within the sample, this clonotype is medium-sized. This chain joins TRBV20-1 and TRBJ2-7; a possible D gene is TRBD1 (6 bases). The CDR3 totals 14 residues. The germline CDR1 and CDR2 sequences are DFQATT and SNEGSKA (reference sequence). V lost 5 bases and J lost 2, with 16 bases in between. CDR3 amino acids: CSAPWQGQTYEQYF. The CDR3 DNA reads TGCAGTGCTCCCTGGCAGGGACAAACCTACGAGCAGTACTTC.

Within the sample, this clonotype is medium-sized. The rearrangement joins TRBV20-1 to TRBJ2-2, with D possibly being TRBD2 (6 bases). CDR3 length: 13 amino acids. Trimming cost V 3 bases and J 3 bases, with 8 bases left between them. Germline lookup yields CDR1 DFQATT and CDR2 SNEGSKA (reference sequence). CDR3 sequence: CSASTGDTGELFF. DNA of the CDR3: TGCAGTGCTAGCACGGGGGACACCGGGGAGCTGTTTTTT.

This clonotype was seen a handful of times. The chain joins TRBV5-6 to TRBJ2-2, with D possibly TRBD1 on 5 matching bases. The CDR3 spans 14 residues. Trimming removed 4 bases at V and 4 bases at J, with 11 bases between. In germline, CDR1 is SGHDT, CDR2 YYEEEE. CDR3 DNA: TGTGCCAGCAGCGCAGGGTCGGGCACCGGGGAGCTGTTTTTT. It yields the protein CASSAGSGTGELFF.

This clonotype was seen many times. V gene TRBV20-1 combines with J gene TRBJ1-1, with TRBD1 as a possible D gene (5 bases). Germline loops: CDR1 DFQATT, CDR2 SNEGSKA (reference sequence). The germline V and J ends were trimmed by 6 bases and 3 bases, with 14 bases remaining between them. The CDR3 runs 13 residues. The CDR3: CSAGFWGDTEAFF. CDR3 nucleotide sequence: TGCAGTGCCGGGTTTTGGGGGGACACTGAAGCTTTCTTT.

This clonotype was picked up a small number of times. CDR3 region: CSASGQPNTEAFF. CDR3 sequence (DNA): TGCAGTGCTAGTGGACAGCCGAACACTGAAGCTTTCTTT. The gene calls are TRBV20-1 and TRBJ1-1; possible D gene TRBD1, 6 bases. The germline gives CDR1 DFQATT, CDR2 SNEGSKA (reference sequence). CDR3 length: 13 amino acids. V lost 3 bases and J lost 1, with 9 bases in between.

This clonotype counts as medium-sized. The V gene is TRBV27, the J gene TRBJ2-3, with D perhaps assigned TRBD1 or TRBD2 (5 bases each). V shed 4 bases and J shed 7 bases, with 12 bases lying between them. Per the germline V gene, CDR1 is MNHEY and CDR2 is SMNVEV (reference sequence). The CDR3 is 13 residues long. CDR3 in amino acids: CASSYEGTNTQYF. The CDR3 DNA follows: TGTGCCAGCAGTTATGAAGGGACGAATACGCAGTATTTT.

This clonotype rates as medium-sized. V usage is TRBV11-1 and J usage is TRBJ2-5, with D hard to call. The CDR3 runs 13 residues. Between the trimmed V and J ends, which lost 4 bases and 5 bases, there was a span of 11 bases. Germline CDR1 SGHAT, CDR2 FQDESV (reference sequence). CDR3 DNA: TGTGCCAGCAGCTCGACTCCTTTGGAGACCCAGTACTTC. Translating it yields CASSSTPLETQYF.